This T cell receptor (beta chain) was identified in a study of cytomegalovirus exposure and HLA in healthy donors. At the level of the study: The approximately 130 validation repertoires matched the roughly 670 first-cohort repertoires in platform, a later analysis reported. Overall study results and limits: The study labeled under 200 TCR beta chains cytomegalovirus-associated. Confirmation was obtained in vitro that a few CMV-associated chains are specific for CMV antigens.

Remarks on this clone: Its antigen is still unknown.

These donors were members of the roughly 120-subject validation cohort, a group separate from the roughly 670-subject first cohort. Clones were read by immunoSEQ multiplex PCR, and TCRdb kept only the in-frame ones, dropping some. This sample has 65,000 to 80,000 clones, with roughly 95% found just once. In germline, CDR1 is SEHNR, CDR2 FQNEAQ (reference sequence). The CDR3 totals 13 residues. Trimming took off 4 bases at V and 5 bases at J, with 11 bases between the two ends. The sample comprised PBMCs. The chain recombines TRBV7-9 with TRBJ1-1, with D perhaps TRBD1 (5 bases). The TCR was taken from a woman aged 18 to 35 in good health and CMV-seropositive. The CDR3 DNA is TGTGCCAGCAGCTCGCCGGGGGGAACTGAAGCTTTCTTT. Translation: CASSSPGGTEAFF.